What follows are 4 T cell receptor beta chains derived from one specimen sequenced in a study of regulatory T cells in long-lasting Graves disease. Arm-PCR of CDR3 regions with iRepertoire HTBI primers generated TCR beta libraries. TCRdb ran MiXCR on the multiplex PCR reads and lists one entry per CDR3 protein. The table includes roughly 410,000 distinct CDR3 sequences, about 15% detected once. Time point reported: newly diagnosed GD, antithyroid drugs for less than 3 months. PBMCs were the source of the RNA used for TCR sequencing. These same records also appear under a second study, on T cells in Graves' hyperthyroidism and ophthalmopathy.

Source: peripheral blood mononuclear cells (PBMCs), taken at new diagnosis, from a patient treated with antithyroid drugs. These receptors originate from a woman aged 40 to 50 with Graves disease.

J is TRBJ2-1 and V is TRBV20-1; 9 bases fit TRBD2. Germline CDR1 and CDR2: DFQATT and SNEGSKA (reference sequence). Trimming at V came to 6 bases and at J to 8 bases, leaving 14 bases not matched to a gene. The CDR3 is made up of 15 amino acids. CDR3: CSAKTSGILVDEQFF. The CDR3 DNA reads as TGCAGTGCAAAGACTAGCGGAATACTTGTAGATGAGCAGTTCTTC.

This clonotype was picked up many times. The V gene is TRBV27, the J gene TRBJ2-1, with no clear D. The germline V gene encodes CDR1 MNHEY and CDR2 SMNVEV (reference sequence). The V end lost 5 bases, the J end lost 8 bases, and 13 bases lay between the germline ends. The CDR3 has 13 amino acids. CDR3 in amino acids: CASSLQISDEQFF. In DNA form, the CDR3 reads TGTGCCAGCAGTCTTCAGATATCCGATGAGCAGTTCTTC.

The V gene is TRBV7-9, the J gene TRBJ1-1, with 7 bases matching TRBD1. The J segment lost 3 bases and the V segment lost 4 bases, leaving 2 bases of the junction unmatched. CDR3 length: 13 amino acids. CDR1 is SEHNR and CDR2 is FQNEAQ in the germline V gene (reference sequence). CDR3 region: CASSWTGYTEAFF. CDR3 DNA sequence: TGTGCCAGCAGCTGGACAGGTTACACTGAAGCTTTCTTT.

This clonotype was seen at least ten times. V gene TRBV28 combines with J gene TRBJ2-1; TRBD2 matches 16 bases. V shed 4 bases, J shed 9 bases, and the junction held 9 bases outside the gene matches. From germline, CDR1 is MDHEN and CDR2 SYDVKM. The length of the CDR3 is 17 residues. The CDR3 loop reads CASSWGGLAGGRSEQFF. The CDR3 DNA reads as TGTGCCAGCAGTTGGGGGGGACTAGCGGGAGGGCGGAGTGAGCAGTTCTTC.